These T cell receptor beta chains were read from a single sample in a study of T cells in Graves' hyperthyroidism and ophthalmopathy. TCRdb independently ran MiXCR on the multiplex PCR reads; one entry per CDR3 protein. Of around 300,000 distinct CDR3 sequences detected, about 15% appear once; the ten largest clones hold roughly 24%. The sample comprised blood. Every receptor here comes from a woman aged 30 to 39 with Graves' hyperthyroidism. The CDR3 runs from the conserved cysteine through the conserved F or W. The D gene is left open where the match is weak. The size of a clone is reported for some rows only, either as once, few or many, or as a class for expanded clones.

V gene	J gene	clone size	D gene	CDR3 protein	CDR3 DNA
TRBV3-1	TRBJ2-4	NA	NA	CASSQDFDVSGDIQYF	TGTGCCAGCAGCCAAGATTTCGATGTTAGCGGCGACATTCAGTACTTC
TRBV2	TRBJ2-3	many	TRBD2	CASSESSGRADTQYF	TGTGCCAGCAGTGAGTCTAGCGGGAGGGCAGATACGCAGTATTTT
TRBV9	TRBJ1-6	many	NA	CASSVEAHPDSPLHF	TGTGCCAGCAGCGTAGAGGCCCATCCAGATTCACCCCTCCACTTT
TRBV24-1	TRBJ2-5	many	NA	CATSPWGGETQYF	TGTGCCACCAGTCCCTGGGGAGGAGAGACCCAGTACTTC
TRBV5-5	TRBJ2-7	few	TRBD2	CASSRDYQSAHEQYF	TGTGCCAGCAGCCGGGACTATCAGTCCGCGCACGAGCAGTACTTC
TRBV12-3/TRBV12-4	TRBJ2-5	few	NA	CASSLDGPQGTQYF	TGTGCCAGCAGTTTAGACGGTCCCCAAGGGACCCAGTACTTC
TRBV6-1	TRBJ2-7	many	NA	CASGAVAYEQYF	TGTGCCAGCGGAGCGGTCGCCTACGAGCAGTACTTC
TRBV30	TRBJ1-2	many	NA	CAWSGQGNANYGYTF	TGTGCCTGGAGTGGGCAGGGGAACGCTAACTATGGCTACACCTTC
TRBV2	TRBJ1-2	many	NA	CASSDGGGYTF	TGTGCCAGCAGTGATGGGGGGGGCTACACCTTC
TRBV7-9	TRBJ2-6	NA	NA	CASSVSFAGANVLTF	TGTGCCAGCAGCGTCTCTTTCGCTGGGGCCAACGTCCTGACTTTC
TRBV6-1	TRBJ1-3	NA	NA	CASSPTATGTIYF	TGTGCCAGCAGCCCGACGGCCACCGGCACCATATATTTT
TRBV7-9	TRBJ2-7	many	NA	CASRSRDSYEQYF	TGTGCCAGCAGGTCTCGGGACTCCTACGAGCAGTACTTC
TRBV19	TRBJ2-5	many	NA	CASSPRTGVGQETQYF	TGTGCCAGTAGTCCTAGAACGGGAGTGGGCCAAGAGACCCAGTACTTC
TRBV6-1	TRBJ1-3	few	NA	CASSRGSSGNTIYF	TGTGCCAGCAGTAGGGGGTCCTCTGGAAACACCATATATTTT
TRBV2	TRBJ2-1	many	NA	CASSEVGEYNEQFF	TGTGCCAGCAGTGAAGTAGGGGAGTACAATGAGCAGTTCTTC
TRBV29-1	TRBJ1-2	many	TRBD1	CSVGQGRDYGYTF	TGCAGCGTTGGACAGGGGAGGGACTATGGCTACACCTTC
TRBV6-1	TRBJ2-1	NA	NA	CASRSATYNEQFF	TGTGCCAGCAGGTCCGCAACCTACAATGAGCAGTTCTTC
TRBV9	TRBJ2-7	NA	NA	CASSSDSRSYEQYF	TGTGCCAGCAGCTCTGACTCCCGAAGTTACGAGCAGTACTTC
TRBV20-1	TRBJ2-7	many	NA	CSASEPARTLSYEQYF	TGCAGTGCTAGCGAACCCGCACGGACGCTATCCTACGAGCAGTACTTC
TRBV20-1	TRBJ1-2	few	NA	CSARSKGPYGYTF	TGCAGTGCTAGATCGAAGGGACCCTATGGCTACACCTTC
TRBV2	TRBJ2-2	NA	TRBD1	CASRPGQAITGELFF	TGTGCCAGCAGGCCGGGACAGGCGATTACCGGGGAGCTGTTTTTT
TRBV20-1	TRBJ2-7	many	TRBD2	CTGEREGHEQYF	TGCACTGGGGAGCGGGAGGGCCACGAGCAGTACTTC
TRBV4-1	TRBJ2-5	few	NA	CASSQEGQGGGTQYF	TGCGCCAGCAGCCAAGAAGGGCAGGGAGGGGGGACCCAGTACTTC
TRBV5-5	TRBJ2-7	few	TRBD1	CASSFLNRDSSYEQYF	TGTGCCAGCAGCTTTTTAAACCGGGACAGTTCCTACGAGCAGTACTTC
TRBV2	TRBJ1-2	many	NA	CASRVRVPNYTF	TGTGCCAGCAGAGTCCGGGTGCCAAACTACACCTTC